These 28 T cell receptor beta chains came from one sample sequenced in a study of sequential checkpoint blockade in melanoma. The assay was immunoSEQ multiplex PCR, and TCRdb's table has in-frame clones only and misses some. Of about 40,000 clones in the sample, roughly 85% were seen once. Stated treatment: randomized to nivolumab then ipilimumab (arm A) or the reverse (arm B). This specimen consisted of CD8+ T cells sorted from blood (inferred from file names), obtained from a patient given nivolumab and ipilimumab in sequence. These receptors came from a human donor with melanoma.

The J gene is TRBJ2-7, the V gene TRBV2; tentatively, D is TRBD2 (5 bases). Germline V gives CDR1 SNHLY, CDR2 FYNNEI. Trimming removed 7 bases from V and 2 bases from J, with 21 bases in between. There are 16 residues in the CDR3. CDR3 bases: TGTGCCAGCACCACATTAACCGGGGATACACCCTACGAGCAGTACTTC. Amino acid sequence: CASTTLTGDTPYEQYF. Full variable domain (remainder filled in from reference TRBV2 and TRBJ2-7): EPEVTQTPSHQVTQMGQEVILRCVPISNHLYFYWYRQILGQKVEFLVSFYNNEISEKSEIFDDQFSVERPDGSNFTLKIRSTKLEDSAMYFCASTTLTGDTPYEQYFGPGTRLTVT.

The V call is TRBV13, the J call TRBJ1-2; D remains ambiguous. The CDR3 runs to 13 residues. In germline, CDR1 is PRHDT, CDR2 FYEKMQ (reference sequence). Trimming took 0 bases from V and 3 from J, leaving 5 bases between them. The CDR3 here is CASSLGTDYGYTF. The CDR3 DNA is TGTGCCAGCAGCTTAGGTACAGACTATGGCTACACCTTC. Together with reference TRBV13 and TRBJ1-2, the CDR3 gives the full variable domain: AAGVIQSPRHLIKEKRETATLKCYPIPRHDTVYWYQQGPGQDPQFLISFYEKMQSDKGSIPDRFSAQQFSDYHSELNMSSLELGDSALYFCASSLGTDYGYTFGSGTRLTVV.

The J gene is TRBJ2-1, the V gene TRBV10-3; 9 bases are a match to TRBD1. The V and J ends lost 10 bases and 8 bases, in that order; junction bases with no gene match: 15. Germline assignment: CDR1 ENHRY and CDR2 SYGVKD. The CDR3 is made up of 15 amino acids. Here the CDR3 DNA reads TGTGCCACCACACAGGGGGCGGGAGCCATAGATGAGCAGTTCTTC. This translates into CATTQGAGAIDEQFF.

The chain couples TRBV5-3 to TRBJ2-7; TRBD2 agrees at 7 bases. TRBV5-3 is flagged as an ORF with uncertain function. After removal of 6 bases from V and 11 bases from J, the junction contained 8 bases not matched to a gene. The CDR3 is made up of 11 amino acids. The chain's CDR3 is CARKRGVFEYF. As DNA, the CDR3 is TGTGCCAGAAAGCGGGGAGTTTTTGAGTACTTC.

This chain uses TRBV4-1 with TRBJ2-1; 7 bases are a match to TRBD2. After removal of 1 base from V and 0 bases from J, the junction contained 12 bases not matched to a gene. The CDR3 runs to 19 residues. CDR1 is MGHRA, CDR2 YSYEKL, per germline. The CDR3 sequence is CASSQGGPGLQSSYNEQFF. CDR3 bases: TGCGCCAGCAGCCAAGGAGGACCGGGACTACAGAGCTCCTACAATGAGCAGTTCTTC.

V and J are TRBV5-1 and TRBJ2-7; TRBD2 matches at 11 bases. Germline CDR1 reads SGHRS; CDR2 reads YFSETQ. There are 18 residues in the CDR3. With 5 bases clipped from V and 4 bases from J, the junction kept 17 bases outside the gene matches. This CDR3 is CASSPYTATSGSAYEQYF. CDR3 nucleotides: TGCGCCAGCAGTCCTTATACGGCAACTAGCGGGAGTGCATACGAGCAGTACTTC.

The genes are TRBV6-1 and TRBJ1-2, with 9 bases aligning to TRBD1. CDR3 size: 15 residues. V was pared by 4 bases and J by 4 bases, with 7 bases of the junction left unmatched. Looked up from germline, CDR1 is MNHNS and CDR2 is SASEGT. CDR3 loop: CASSGGQGRFYGYTF. CDR3 sequence (DNA): TGTGCCAGCAGTGGGGGACAGGGACGATTCTATGGCTACACCTTC.

This chain joins TRBV7-2 and TRBJ2-1; D possibly corresponds to TRBD1 (6 bases). Germline CDR1 and CDR2: SGHTA and FQGNSA. V lost 2 bases to trimming and J lost 2 bases, with 10 bases between them. CDR3 length equals 15 residues. CDR3 residues: CASSLLRGTYNEQFF. The DNA of the CDR3 is TGTGCCAGCAGCTTATTAAGGGGGACCTACAATGAGCAGTTCTTC.

V is TRBV19 and J is TRBJ1-5; weak D call: TRBD1 (6 bases). V lost 5 bases, J lost 0 bases, and 20 bases lay in between. The CDR3 has 18 residues. Looked up from germline, CDR1 is LNHDA and CDR2 is SQIVND (reference sequence). CDR3 in amino acids: CASSWTDGASYSNQPQHF. The CDR3 DNA follows: TGTGCCAGTAGTTGGACAGACGGTGCATCCTATAGCAATCAGCCCCAGCATTTT. The full variable domain, rest sourced from reference TRBV19 and TRBJ1-5, is DGGITQSPKYLFRKEGQNVTLSCEQNLNHDAMYWYRQDPGQGLRLIYYSQIVNDFQKGDIAEGYSVSREKKESFPLTVTSAQKNPTAFYLCASSWTDGASYSNQPQHFGDGTRLSIL.

This chain joins TRBV30 and TRBJ2-1; 7 nucleotides match TRBD2. Germline values: CDR1 GTSNPN, CDR2 SVGIG (reference sequence). V trimming: 5 bases; J trimming: 9 bases; junction bases outside the gene matches: 16. The length of the CDR3 is 15 residues. The CDR3 DNA is TGTGCCTGGCAGACCGGTGGACTAGTCTTCGGTGAGCAGTTCTTC. This codes for CAWQTGGLVFGEQFF.

The count of this clone is one. This sequence joins TRBV27 and TRBJ1-2; D ambiguous. Trimming left V 1 base short and J 4 bases short, with 16 bases between. The CDR3 sequence is 16 residues long. From germline, CDR1 is MNHEY and CDR2 SMNVEV (reference sequence). Here the CDR3 reads CASSLLAGSLVYGYTF. The DNA for the CDR3 is TGTGCCAGCAGTTTATTGGCCGGGAGCCTCGTCTATGGCTACACCTTC.

The chain carries TRBV7-6 and TRBJ1-5, with D perhaps matching TRBD1 (5 bases). Trimming shortened V by 1 base and J by 3 bases, and 13 bases separated the two germline ends. The CDR3 extends over 16 amino acids. Germline V gene lookup returns CDR1 SGHVS and CDR2 FNYEAQ. CDR3 DNA sequence: TGTGCCAGCAGCTTAGGGTCAGGGCCAGTCAATCAGCCCCAGCATTTT. This sequence encodes CASSLGSGPVNQPQHF.

CDR3: CASSQQGFNQPQHF. CDR3 DNA sequence: TGTGCCAGCAGTCAACAGGGGTTCAATCAGCCCCAGCATTTT. The J gene is TRBJ1-5, the V gene TRBV27, with TRBD1 matching 7 bases. The CDR3 length is 14 residues. The V segment lost 5 bases and the J segment 3 bases; nucleotides outside the gene matches: 4. In germline, CDR1 is MNHEY, CDR2 SMNVEV (reference sequence).

V usage is TRBV30 and J usage is TRBJ2-5; TRBD1 aligns across 8 bases. The CDR3 loop spans 17 amino acids. CDR1 and CDR2 (germline): GTSNPN, SVGIG (reference sequence). Trimming at V came to 8 bases and at J to 4 bases, leaving 21 bases not matched to a gene. DNA of the CDR3: TGTGCCGGATCAGCTTTTCTGACAGGGGAGTTCGTAGAGACCCAGTACTTC. It codes for CAGSAFLTGEFVETQYF.

The gene calls are TRBV19 and TRBJ2-1, with 7 positions matching TRBD1. V lost 8 bases to trimming and J lost 7 bases; unmatched junction nucleotides: 2. Germline values: CDR1 LNHDA, CDR2 SQIVND (reference sequence). The CDR3 is 11 amino acids. CDR3 sequence: CASGTVNEQFF. The DNA of the CDR3 is TGTGCCAGTGGGACAGTGAATGAGCAGTTCTTC.

The count of this clone is one. The rearrangement links TRBV10-2 to TRBJ2-5; 8 bases fit TRBD1. Germline CDR1 and CDR2: WSHSY and SAAADI. V gave up 6 bases and J gave up 5 bases; unmatched junction bases: 8. The length of the CDR3 is 14 residues. CDR3 in DNA: TGCGCCAGCAGGGGCAGGGGGCTATGGGAGACCCAGTACTTC. Encoded protein: CASRGRGLWETQYF.

This chain connects TRBV6-1 to TRBJ2-2, with 7 bases identical to TRBD1. This CDR3 region has 15 residues. CDR1 and CDR2 (germline): MNHNS, SASEGT. V lost 4 bases, J lost 7 bases, and 9 bases stayed unmatched. This CDR3 reads CASSAHDRVDGELFF. CDR3 DNA sequence: TGTGCCAGCAGTGCTCACGACAGGGTCGACGGGGAGCTGTTTTTT.

The V gene is TRBV4-2, the J gene TRBJ2-1, with 8 positions matching TRBD2. Germline assignment: CDR1 LGHNA and CDR2 YNFKEQ. Trimming cost V 8 bases and J 7 bases; bases outside gene matches: 10. The CDR3 sequence is 14 residues long. CDR3 DNA: TGTGCCAGCGGACCGGGACTAGGTCGTAATGAGCAGTTCTTC. This gives the protein CASGPGLGRNEQFF.

This clone came up a few times. The gene calls are TRBV7-9 and TRBJ1-3; D gene unclear. The germline gives CDR1 SEHNR, CDR2 FQNEAQ (reference sequence). Trimming removed 5 bases from V and 0 bases from J, with 8 bases in between. CDR3 length equals 14 residues. The CDR3 protein is CASSVQRSGNTIYF. CDR3 DNA: TGTGCCAGCAGCGTCCAGCGCTCTGGAAACACCATATATTTT.

This clone was detected a few times. The CDR3 loop is CASSLGDGSLYGYTF. The CDR3, as DNA: TGTGCCAGCAGCTTAGGGGACGGGAGCCTCTATGGCTACACCTTC. This chain joins TRBV7-9 and TRBJ1-2; possible D gene TRBD1, 5 bases. CDR1 SEHNR and CDR2 FQNEAQ come from the germline V gene (reference sequence). The germline V and J ends were trimmed by 1 base and 4 bases, with 13 bases remaining between them. This CDR3 contains 15 residues.

This chain uses TRBV9 with TRBJ1-1, with D possibly TRBD1 on 6 matching bases. The CDR3 runs 14 residues. The V end was cut by 5 bases, the J end by 1 base, with 12 bases between. Germline lookup yields CDR1 SGDLS and CDR2 YYNGEE. CDR3 nucleotides: TGTGCCAGCAGAAAACCGGGACAGAACACTGAAGCTTTCTTT. This translates into CASRKPGQNTEAFF.

This chain links TRBV4-3 with TRBJ1-1; tentative D call: TRBD1 (5 bases). Germline-derived CDR1 and CDR2 are LGHNA and YSLEER. Trimming took 2 bases from V and 1 from J, leaving 8 bases between them. The CDR3 runs 14 residues. The CDR3 nucleotides read TGCGCCAGCAGCCAATCGGGGGGGAACACTGAAGCTTTCTTT. Translating it yields CASSQSGGNTEAFF.

The count of this clone is one. The chain combines TRBV7-9 with TRBJ2-1, with a weak D call TRBD2 (5 bases). The germline V gene encodes CDR1 SEHNR and CDR2 FQNEAQ (reference sequence). V gave up 2 bases and J gave up 5 bases, with 16 bases separating them. The CDR3 consists of 16 residues. This CDR3 reads CASSLWAGSADNEQFF. DNA for the CDR3: TGTGCCAGCAGCTTATGGGCGGGTAGCGCAGACAATGAGCAGTTCTTC.

This rearrangement joins TRBV5-1 to TRBJ2-2; 8 bases map to TRBD1. The CDR3 runs 16 residues. The germline CDR1 and CDR2 sequences are SGHRS and YFSETQ. The junction had 10 bases not matched to a gene; V was cut back by 4 bases and J by 5 bases. CDR3 in amino acids: CASSPDGTGGTGELFF. CDR3 DNA sequence: TGCGCCAGCAGCCCGGACGGGACAGGTGGGACCGGGGAGCTGTTTTTT.

This clone was counted once. The chain has TRBV5-8 and TRBJ1-1, with D tentatively TRBD1 (5 bases). The V gene lost 4 bases and the J gene lost 1 base, with 17 bases spanning the gap. The CDR3 has 16 residues. Germline CDR1 and CDR2: SGHTS and YDEGEE. For the CDR3, the DNA is TGTGCCAGCAGCCCGGGTTACAGGAAAAGGAACACTGAAGCTTTCTTT. Residues: CASSPGYRKRNTEAFF. The full variable domain, its missing parts supplied by reference TRBV5-8 and TRBJ1-1, is EAGVTQSPTHLIKTRGQQATLRCSPISGHTSVYWYQQALGLGLQFLLWYDEGEERNRGNFPPRFSGRQFPNYSSELNVNALELEDSALYLCASSPGYRKRNTEAFFGQGTRLTVV.

This sequence joins TRBV4-2 and TRBJ1-2; 9 nucleotides align to TRBD1. There are 14 residues in the CDR3. CDR1 LGHNA and CDR2 YNFKEQ come from the germline V gene. With 0 bases clipped from V and 11 bases from J, the junction kept 7 bases outside the gene matches. Here the CDR3 reads CASSQDLDRGEYTF. The CDR3 nucleotides are TGTGCCAGCAGCCAAGATCTGGACAGGGGCGAATACACCTTC.

The chain recombines TRBV6-6 with TRBJ2-5, with D maybe TRBD2 (5 bases). Germline V lookup: CDR1 MNHNY, CDR2 SVGAGI (reference sequence). The germline V and J ends were trimmed by 4 bases and 5 bases, with 17 bases remaining between them. This CDR3 is built from 15 residues. CDR3 in DNA: TGTGCCAGCAGTTCCCTATTTGGGAGTCGGGAGACCCAGTACTTC. Translated: CASSSLFGSRETQYF.

The V and J genes are TRBV27 and TRBJ2-7; tentatively, D is TRBD1 (6 bases). There are 14 residues in the CDR3. Per the germline V gene, CDR1 is MNHEY and CDR2 is SMNVEV (reference sequence). Trimming pared 0 bases from V and 2 bases from J, leaving 8 bases between. CDR3: CASSLSGTTYEQYF. The CDR3 DNA reads as TGTGCCAGCAGTTTATCGGGGACAACCTACGAGCAGTACTTC.